This is a list of T cell receptor beta chains from one sample in a study of T cell repertoires in cytomegalovirus infection. MiXCR was run by TCRdb on the reads, yielding one entry per CDR3 protein. This sample yields some 940,000 distinct CDR3 sequences, of which under 40% are seen a single time; around an eighth belongs to the top ten. Which antigens these TCRs recognize remains unknown. The material was cultured CD8+ T cells from PBMCs, obtained from culture after CMV antigen stimulation. The receptors shown here come from a human donor in good health (CMV status not recorded). Some clones in this sample may be carry-over from other donors' samples. Both conserved end residues are part of each CDR3. D genes are given only for firm matches. Expanded clones get a size class; other rows say once, few or many, or leave the size out.

TGCAGCGTTGTCACCGTGGGAACTGTGGATGAAAAACTGTTTTTT	CSVVTVGTVDEKLFF	.	.	TRBV29-1	TRBJ1-4	15
TGTGCCAGCAGATTGACAGGGGCCTTGTACCAACTATTCTCAACCGGGGAGCTGTTTTTT	CASRLTGALYQLFSTGELFF	TRBD1	many	TRBV7-2	TRBJ2-2	20
TGTGCCAGCAGCTCTTTGAGGGGATTTTACGAGCAGTACTTC	CASSSLRGFYEQYF	.	.	TRBV7-9	TRBJ2-7	14
TGTGCCATCCATCCCGGGGGCACTGAAGCTTTCTTT	CAIHPGGTEAFF	.	few	TRBV28	TRBJ1-1	12
TGTGCCAGCAGTTGGACAGGGAGCCCCTACAATGAGCAGTTCTTC	CASSWTGSPYNEQFF	TRBD1	.	TRBV11-3	TRBJ2-1	15
TGTGCCAGCAGTGAATCCAAGATGGTTTCTGTTGGGCGCGACTACACCTTC	CASSESKMVSVGRDYTF	.	.	TRBV25-1	TRBJ1-2	17
TGTGCTAGCAGCTTAGACGATAGCACAGATACGCAGTATTTT	CASSLDDSTDTQYF	.	.	TRBV7-7	TRBJ2-3	14
TGTGCCAGCAGCTATACTGGGACAGGGCAATCACCCCTCCACTTT	CASSYTGTGQSPLHF	TRBD1	.	TRBV7-6	TRBJ1-6	15
TGTGCCAGCAGTGAATCAGGCAGATTCTTACAAGAGACCCAGTACTTC	CASSESGRFLQETQYF	.	few	TRBV25-1	TRBJ2-5	16
TGTGCCAGCACCCCCGAGGGCTCCTACAATGAGCAGTTCTTC	CASTPEGSYNEQFF	.	few	TRBV27	TRBJ2-1	14
TGCGCCAGCAGCCCTGGGACAGGGATTAACACCGGGGAGCTGTTTTTT	CASSPGTGINTGELFF	TRBD1	.	TRBV4-1	TRBJ2-2	16
TGTGCCAGCAGCGGGGGGAGTGGGGGGATACCCGGGGAGCTGTTTTTT	CASSGGSGGIPGELFF	.	.	TRBV5-4	TRBJ2-2	16
TGTGCCAGGAAAGGAACCCCTTTGGTGTACACCTTC	CARKGTPLVYTF	.	.	TRBV19	TRBJ1-2	12
TGTGCCAGCAGCTTAGGGGGAGTTAAAAGGCAGCCCCAGCATTTT	CASSLGGVKRQPQHF	.	many	TRBV7-2	TRBJ1-5	15
TGTGCCAGCAGTGAAGAAGCGGGGGGGCTCTGGGATGAGCAGTTCTTC	CASSEEAGGLWDEQFF	TRBD2	.	TRBV25-1	TRBJ2-1	16
TGTGCCAGCAGCCGGGACATAAATTATGGCTACACCTTC	CASSRDINYGYTF	.	.	TRBV6-2/TRBV6-3	TRBJ1-2	13
TGTGCCAGCAGCTTAGATGAACTAGCGGGAAGCTCCTACAATGAGCAGTTCTTC	CASSLDELAGSSYNEQFF	TRBD2	few	TRBV7-6	TRBJ2-1	18
TGTGCCAGCAGCTCCCCGGGACCTAGTCGCTACGAGCAGTACTTC	CASSSPGPSRYEQYF	.	few	TRBV7-6	TRBJ2-7	15
TGTGCCAGCAGAACTAGCGGATCCCTCCAAGAGACCCAGTACTTC	CASRTSGSLQETQYF	TRBD2	many	TRBV6-1	TRBJ2-5	15
TGTGCCAGTAGTTCCCGGGACAGGGGAAGGATATGGTATGGCTACACCTTC	CASSSRDRGRIWYGYTF	TRBD1	.	TRBV19	TRBJ1-2	17
TGTGCCAGCAGGTTAGGACAGGGAGTTGCAGAGACCCAGTACTTC	CASRLGQGVAETQYF	TRBD1	few	TRBV12-3/TRBV12-4	TRBJ2-5	15
TGCAGTGCCTTTCCGGGACTAGCGGGGGACAATGAGCAGTTCTTC	CSAFPGLAGDNEQFF	TRBD2	.	TRBV20-1	TRBJ2-1	15
TGTGCCAGCAGCCCCGGGACAGGGATGCGAGAGACCCAGTACTTC	CASSPGTGMRETQYF	TRBD1	.	TRBV11-3	TRBJ2-5	15
TGTGCCAGCCCCGGGAGGAACTATGGCTACACCTTC	CASPGRNYGYTF	.	few	TRBV2	TRBJ1-2	12
TGTGCCAGCAGCCCCTTGCGGGGGGCCTACAATGAGCAGTTCTTC	CASSPLRGAYNEQFF	TRBD2	many	TRBV7-8	TRBJ2-1	15
TGTGCCTCATGGGGATTCGGGGCTGGTCCCGGGGAGCTGTTTTTT	CASWGFGAGPGELFF	.	.	TRBV7-9	TRBJ2-2	15
TGTGCCAGCAGTGAGCTAGGACTAGCGGGGGAGTACGAGCAGTACTTC	CASSELGLAGEYEQYF	TRBD2	.	TRBV6-1	TRBJ2-7	16
TGCGCCAGCAGCCAAGTCCGGGGCCCGGCCTACAATGAGCAGTTCTTC	CASSQVRGPAYNEQFF	.	once	TRBV4-1	TRBJ2-1	16
TGTGCCAGCAGGAAAGGGACAGGGTATCTCGTTTTGAACACTGAAGCTTTCTTT	CASRKGTGYLVLNTEAFF	TRBD1	many	TRBV6-1	TRBJ1-1	18
TGTGCCAGCAGTTTAATTGGGACAGGAGTCTACGAGCAGTACTTC	CASSLIGTGVYEQYF	TRBD1	.	TRBV27	TRBJ2-7	15
TGTGCCAGCAGTTTAACCGGGGCGTCTGGCACAGATACGCAGTATTTT	CASSLTGASGTDTQYF	.	.	TRBV27	TRBJ2-3	16
TGTGCCAGCAGCCTCGGGGGCGGACTAAACACTGAAGCTTTCTTT	CASSLGGGLNTEAFF	.	.	TRBV7-9	TRBJ1-1	15
TGTGCCAGCAGCGTAGGGGGCCGCGGTGAAGCTTTCTTT	CASSVGGRGEAFF	.	.	TRBV9	TRBJ1-1	13
TGTGCCACCAGCCTAGAGGGACAGGGTCCAGATACGCAGTATTTT	CATSLEGQGPDTQYF	TRBD1	.	TRBV15	TRBJ2-3	15
TGTGCCATCCAGACCCCGACAGGGGGAGATGGCTACACCTTC	CAIQTPTGGDGYTF	TRBD1	many	TRBV7-2	TRBJ1-2	14
TGTGCCAGCAGCCCTGGACGGACCTCCTACGAGCAGTACTTC	CASSPGRTSYEQYF	.	few	TRBV13	TRBJ2-7	14
TGTGCCAGCAGTGAACGAGATAGCAATCAGCCCCAGCATTTT	CASSERDSNQPQHF	.	.	TRBV2	TRBJ1-5	14
TGCGCCAGCAGCCAAGATGACGGATACCAAGAGACCCAGTACTTC	CASSQDDGYQETQYF	.	.	TRBV4-3	TRBJ2-5	15
TGTGCCAGCAGCCAAGAGACCGGGACTAGTCCCTACAATGAGCAGTTCTTC	CASSQETGTSPYNEQFF	TRBD2	.	TRBV14	TRBJ2-1	17
TGTGCCAGCAGTTACCAAGTTTCCACTGAAGCTTTCTTT	CASSYQVSTEAFF	.	few	TRBV6-5	TRBJ1-1	13
TGTGCCAGTTCGCTGGAGGGACAGCTGTACAATGAGCAGTTCTTC	CASSLEGQLYNEQFF	.	.	TRBV19	TRBJ2-1	15
TGTGCCACCAGTGACCGACTAGCCCACAATGAGCAGTTCTTC	CATSDRLAHNEQFF	TRBD2	few	TRBV24-1	TRBJ2-1	14
TGTGCCAGCAGTCGTAGCGGGGGGATACAAGAGACCCAGTACTTC	CASSRSGGIQETQYF	TRBD2	.	TRBV9	TRBJ2-5	15
TGTGCCAGCAGCGCTGCTAGCGGACACACAGATACGCAGTATTTT	CASSAASGHTDTQYF	TRBD2	.	TRBV12-3/TRBV12-4	TRBJ2-3	15
TGTGCCAGCAGTTTCCCACCGGACAGGGGAATTATCGGGGAGCTGTTTTTT	CASSFPPDRGIIGELFF	TRBD1	few	TRBV6-1	TRBJ2-2	17
TGTGCCAGTAGTTCCCTACGGGCAGGGGTGGGCTATGAGCAGTTCTTC	CASSSLRAGVGYEQFF	.	.	TRBV19	TRBJ2-1	16
TGTGCCAGCAGCTTAGTGGGGGAACAGCCCCAGCATTTT	CASSLVGEQPQHF	.	many	TRBV7-2	TRBJ1-5	13
TGTGCCAGTATAGGGCGGGGTTCCCCCTATGGCTACACCTTC	CASIGRGSPYGYTF	.	.	TRBV7-9	TRBJ1-2	14
TGTGCCAGCAGTATCGAGAGAGGACAGGGATACATGAACACTGAAGCTTTCTTT	CASSIERGQGYMNTEAFF	TRBD1	.	TRBV27	TRBJ1-1	18
TGTGCCACCAGCATACTACAGGCGGTTACAGATACGCAGTATTTT	CATSILQAVTDTQYF	.	.	TRBV15	TRBJ2-3	15
TGTGCCAGCGCACCAGGGACTAGCGGAGGACACCCCTCCTACGAGCAATACTTC	CASAPGTSGGHPSYEQYF	TRBD2	.	TRBV18	TRBJ2-7	18
TGTGCCAGTAGTATACTGGACCAGCCCCAGCATTTT	CASSILDQPQHF	.	.	TRBV19	TRBJ1-5	12
TGTGCCACCAGTGATTTGACTAGCGGGGGGGCGACAGATACGCAGTATTTT	CATSDLTSGGATDTQYF	TRBD2	.	TRBV24-1	TRBJ2-3	17
TGTGCCAGCAGCCTACAGGGGGACCTGGAGACCCAGTACTTC	CASSLQGDLETQYF	TRBD1	once	TRBV9	TRBJ2-5	14
TGTGCCTCGGAGAGGGGGGGCGATGGCTACACCTTC	CASERGGDGYTF	.	few	TRBV19	TRBJ1-2	12